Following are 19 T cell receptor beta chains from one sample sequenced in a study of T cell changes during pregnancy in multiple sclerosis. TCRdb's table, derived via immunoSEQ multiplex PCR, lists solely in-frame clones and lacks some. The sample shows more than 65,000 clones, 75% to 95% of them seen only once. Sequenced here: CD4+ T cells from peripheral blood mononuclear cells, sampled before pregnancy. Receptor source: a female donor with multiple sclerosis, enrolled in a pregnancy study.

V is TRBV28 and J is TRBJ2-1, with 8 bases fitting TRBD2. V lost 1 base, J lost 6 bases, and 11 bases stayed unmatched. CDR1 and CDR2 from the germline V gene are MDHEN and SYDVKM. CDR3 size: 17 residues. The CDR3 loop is CASSLFVLGTRGNEQFF. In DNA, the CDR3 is TGTGCCAGCAGTTTATTCGTGTTGGGGACTAGGGGCAATGAGCAGTTCTTC. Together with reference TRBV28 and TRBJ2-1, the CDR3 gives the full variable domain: DVKVTQSSRYLVKRTGEKVFLECVQDMDHENMFWYRQDPGLGLRLIYFSYDVKMKEKGDIPEGYSVSREKKERFSLILESASTNQTSMYLCASSLFVLGTRGNEQFFGPGTRLTVL.

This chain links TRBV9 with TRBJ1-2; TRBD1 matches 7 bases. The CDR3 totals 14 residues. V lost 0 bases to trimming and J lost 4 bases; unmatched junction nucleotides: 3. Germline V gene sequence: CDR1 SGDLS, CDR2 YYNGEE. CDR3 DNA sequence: TGTGCCAGCAGCGTAGAGGGGGCTTCCTATGGCTACACCTTC. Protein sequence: CASSVEGASYGYTF.

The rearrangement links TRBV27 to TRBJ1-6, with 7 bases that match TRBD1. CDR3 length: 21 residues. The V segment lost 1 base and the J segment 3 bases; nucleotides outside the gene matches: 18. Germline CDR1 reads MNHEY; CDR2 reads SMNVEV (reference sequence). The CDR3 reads CASSLWALGGRRDSYNSPLHF. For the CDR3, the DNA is TGTGCCAGCAGTTTATGGGCACTGGGCGGCCGCCGGGACAGCTATAATTCACCCCTCCACTTT.

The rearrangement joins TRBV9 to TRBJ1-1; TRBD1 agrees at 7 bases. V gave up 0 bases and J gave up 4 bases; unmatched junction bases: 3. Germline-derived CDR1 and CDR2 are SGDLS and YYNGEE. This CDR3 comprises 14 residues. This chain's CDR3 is CASSVEGAGTEAFF. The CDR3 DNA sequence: TGTGCCAGCAGCGTAGAGGGGGCGGGCACTGAAGCTTTCTTT.

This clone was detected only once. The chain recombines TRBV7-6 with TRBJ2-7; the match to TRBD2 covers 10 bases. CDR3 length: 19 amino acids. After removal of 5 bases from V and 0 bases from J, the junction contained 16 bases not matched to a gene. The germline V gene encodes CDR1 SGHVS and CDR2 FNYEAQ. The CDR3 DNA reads TGTGCCAGCAGCGAATATCTAGCGGGGGCGCCAAGCGGCTCCTACGAGCAGTACTTC. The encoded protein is CASSEYLAGAPSGSYEQYF.

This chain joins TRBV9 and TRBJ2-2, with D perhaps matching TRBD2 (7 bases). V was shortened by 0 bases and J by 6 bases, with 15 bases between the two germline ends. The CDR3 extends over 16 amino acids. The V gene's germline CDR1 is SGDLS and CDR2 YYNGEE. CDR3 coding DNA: TGTGCCAGCAGCGTAGAGGTGGGGGGGCCTGCCGGGGAGCTGTTTTTT. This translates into CASSVEVGGPAGELFF.

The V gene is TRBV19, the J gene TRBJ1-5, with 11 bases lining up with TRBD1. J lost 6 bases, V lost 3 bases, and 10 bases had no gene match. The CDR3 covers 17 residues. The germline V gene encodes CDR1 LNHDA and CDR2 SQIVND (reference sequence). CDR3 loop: CASSIWEGTGGGQPQHF. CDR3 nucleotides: TGTGCCAGTAGTATCTGGGAGGGGACAGGGGGTGGTCAGCCCCAGCATTTT.

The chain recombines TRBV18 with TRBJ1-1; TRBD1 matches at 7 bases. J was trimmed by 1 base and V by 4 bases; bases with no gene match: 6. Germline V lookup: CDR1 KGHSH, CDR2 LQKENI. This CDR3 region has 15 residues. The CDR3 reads CASSRAGTENTEAFF. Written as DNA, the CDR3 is TGTGCCAGCTCACGAGCCGGGACAGAGAACACTGAAGCTTTCTTT.

The CDR3 loop reads CASSLVGSGTTGELFF. The CDR3 nucleotides are TGTGCCAGCAGCTTGGTCGGTAGCGGGACAACCGGGGAGCTGTTTTTT. V and J are TRBV5-6 and TRBJ2-2, with TRBD2 matching over 8 bases. The trim removed 0 bases at V and 5 bases at J, leaving 6 bases unmatched. CDR1 is SGHDT, CDR2 YYEEEE, per germline. The CDR3 extends over 16 amino acids.

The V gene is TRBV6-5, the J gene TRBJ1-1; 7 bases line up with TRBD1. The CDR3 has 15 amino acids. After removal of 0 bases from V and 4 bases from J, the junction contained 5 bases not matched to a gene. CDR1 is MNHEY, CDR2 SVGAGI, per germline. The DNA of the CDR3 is TGTGCCAGCAGTTACTCGTCAGGGGGTCGCACTGAAGCTTTCTTT. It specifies CASSYSSGGRTEAFF.

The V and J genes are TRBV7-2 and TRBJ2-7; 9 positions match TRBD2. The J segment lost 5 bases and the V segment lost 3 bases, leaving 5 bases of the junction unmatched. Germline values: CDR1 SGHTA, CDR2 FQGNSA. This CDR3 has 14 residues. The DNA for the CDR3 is TGTGCCAGCAGCTTTAGCGGGAGAACGGACGAGCAGTACTTC. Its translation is CASSFSGRTDEQYF.

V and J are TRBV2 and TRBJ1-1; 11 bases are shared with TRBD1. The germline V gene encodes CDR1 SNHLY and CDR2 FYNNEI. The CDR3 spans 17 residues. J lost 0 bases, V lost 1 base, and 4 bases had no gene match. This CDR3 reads CASSEERDRGMNTEAFF. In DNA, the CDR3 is TGTGCCAGCAGTGAAGAGAGGGACAGGGGGATGAACACTGAAGCTTTCTTT.

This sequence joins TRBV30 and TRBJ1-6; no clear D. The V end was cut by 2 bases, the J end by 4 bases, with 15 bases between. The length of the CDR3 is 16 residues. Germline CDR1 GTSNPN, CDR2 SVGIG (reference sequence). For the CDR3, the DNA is TGTGCCTGGAGTACTAGACTTCACGGTTATAATTCACCCCTCCACTTT. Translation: CAWSTRLHGYNSPLHF.

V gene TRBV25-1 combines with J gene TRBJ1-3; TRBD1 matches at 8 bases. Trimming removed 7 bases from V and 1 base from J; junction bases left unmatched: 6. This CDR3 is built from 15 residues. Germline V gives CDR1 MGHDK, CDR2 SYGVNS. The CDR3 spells CASTNTGGSGNTIYF. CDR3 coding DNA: TGTGCCAGCACAAACACAGGGGGTTCTGGAAACACCATATATTTT.

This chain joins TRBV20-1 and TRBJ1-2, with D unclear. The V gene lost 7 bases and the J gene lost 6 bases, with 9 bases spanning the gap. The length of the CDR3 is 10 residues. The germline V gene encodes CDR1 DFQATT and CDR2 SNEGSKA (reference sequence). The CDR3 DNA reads TGCAGTGTGGGCGCCGATGGCTACACCTTC. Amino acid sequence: CSVGADGYTF.

The CDR3 loop is CASTNGGGPYEQYF. For the CDR3, the DNA is TGTGCCAGCACCAACGGGGGGGGGCCCTACGAGCAGTACTTC. V and J are TRBV6-5 and TRBJ2-5; TRBD2 aligns across 8 bases. The J call may be wrong; the DNA end is better matched by TRBJ2-7. This CDR3 is built from 14 residues. The germline V gene has CDR1 MNHEY and CDR2 SVGAGI.

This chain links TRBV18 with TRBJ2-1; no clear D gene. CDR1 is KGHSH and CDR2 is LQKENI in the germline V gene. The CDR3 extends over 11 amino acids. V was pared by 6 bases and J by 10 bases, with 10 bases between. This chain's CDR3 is CASSPKEEQFF. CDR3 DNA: TGTGCCAGCTCCCCGAAAGAGGAGCAGTTCTTC. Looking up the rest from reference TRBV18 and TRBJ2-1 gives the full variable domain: NAGVMQNPRHLVRRRGQEARLRCSPMKGHSHVYWYRQLPEEGLKFMVYLQKENIIDESGMPKERFSAEFPKEGPSILRIQQVVRGDSAAYFCASSPKEEQFFGPGTRLTVL.

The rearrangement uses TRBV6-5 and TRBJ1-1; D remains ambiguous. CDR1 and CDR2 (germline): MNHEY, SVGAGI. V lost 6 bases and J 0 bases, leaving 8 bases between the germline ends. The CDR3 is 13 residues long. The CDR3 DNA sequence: TGTGCCAGCAGACTTGAGATGAACACTGAAGCTTTCTTT. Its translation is CASRLEMNTEAFF.

The chain's CDR3 is CASNRGPGNYGYTF. The CDR3 DNA is TGTGCCAGCAACAGGGGCCCGGGGAACTATGGCTACACCTTC. V is TRBV28 and J is TRBJ1-2; 7 nucleotides align to TRBD1. This CDR3 comprises 14 residues. V shed 7 bases, J shed 2 bases, and the junction held 7 bases outside the gene matches. Looked up from germline, CDR1 is MDHEN and CDR2 is SYDVKM.